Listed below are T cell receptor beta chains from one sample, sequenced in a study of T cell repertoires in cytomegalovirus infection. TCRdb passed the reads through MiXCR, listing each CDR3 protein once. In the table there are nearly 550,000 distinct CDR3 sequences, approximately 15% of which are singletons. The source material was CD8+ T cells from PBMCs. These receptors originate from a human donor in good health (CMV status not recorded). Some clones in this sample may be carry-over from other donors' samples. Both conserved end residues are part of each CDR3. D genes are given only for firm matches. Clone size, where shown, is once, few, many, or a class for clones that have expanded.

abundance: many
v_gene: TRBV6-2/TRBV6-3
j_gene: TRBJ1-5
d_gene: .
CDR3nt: TGTGCCAGCAGTTACTCAAACAGGAACCTTTCGTATAGCAATCAGCCCCAGCATTTT
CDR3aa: CASSYSNRNLSYSNQPQHF

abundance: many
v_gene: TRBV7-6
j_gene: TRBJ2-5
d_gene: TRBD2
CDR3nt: TGTGCCAGCAGCTTAATAGCGGGGGGAACCCAAGAGACCCAGTACTTC
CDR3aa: CASSLIAGGTQETQYF

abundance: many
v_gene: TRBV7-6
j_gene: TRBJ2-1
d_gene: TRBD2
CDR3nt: TGTGCCAGCAGCTTAGGGGAGGCGGGGGGGCCCTATGAGCAGTTCTTC
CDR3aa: CASSLGEAGGPYEQFF

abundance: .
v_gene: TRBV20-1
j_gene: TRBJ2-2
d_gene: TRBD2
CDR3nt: TGCAGTGCTAGAGATCGGAAGCGGGAGGTCACCGGGGAGCTGTTTTTT
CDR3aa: CSARDRKREVTGELFF

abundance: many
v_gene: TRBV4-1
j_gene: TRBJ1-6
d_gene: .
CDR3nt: TGCGCCAGCAGGGAGAGCCCGAGCTCCTATAATTCACCCCTCCACTTT
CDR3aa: CASRESPSSYNSPLHF

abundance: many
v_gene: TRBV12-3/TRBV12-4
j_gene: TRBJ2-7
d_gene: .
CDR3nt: TGTGCCAGCAGTTTAGCTGGGGTCCCCTACGAGCAGTACTTC
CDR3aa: CASSLAGVPYEQYF

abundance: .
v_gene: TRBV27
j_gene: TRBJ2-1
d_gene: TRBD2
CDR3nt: TGTGCCAGCAGTTTAAGCGGGGGGGCGAGCAATGAGCAGTTCTTC
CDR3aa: CASSLSGGASNEQFF

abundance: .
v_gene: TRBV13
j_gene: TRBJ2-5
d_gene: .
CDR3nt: TGTGCCAGCAGCTTAGGAGAGGCGGAGACCCAGTACTTC
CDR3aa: CASSLGEAETQYF

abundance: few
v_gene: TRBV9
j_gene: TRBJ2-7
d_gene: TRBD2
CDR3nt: TGTGCCAGCAGCGTAGAGGACGGTCGAGCTGCGGGGGGAACTCTCGACTACGAGCAGTACTTC
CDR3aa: CASSVEDGRAAGGTLDYEQYF

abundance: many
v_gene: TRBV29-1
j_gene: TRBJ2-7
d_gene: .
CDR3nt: TGCAGCGTACGGGACGGCGGGTACGAGCAGTACTTC
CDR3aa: CSVRDGGYEQYF

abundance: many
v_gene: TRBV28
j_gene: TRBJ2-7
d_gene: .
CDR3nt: TGTGCCAGCAGCTCAGTTGGATCCTACGAGCAGTACTTC
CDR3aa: CASSSVGSYEQYF

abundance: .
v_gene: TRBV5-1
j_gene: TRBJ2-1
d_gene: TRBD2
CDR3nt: TGCGCCAGCAGCTACTCCGGGACTAGCGGCTACAATGAGCAGTTCTTC
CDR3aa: CASSYSGTSGYNEQFF

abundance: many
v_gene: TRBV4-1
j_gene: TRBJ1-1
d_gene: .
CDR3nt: TGCGCCAGCAGGGAGAGCACTGAAGCTTTCTTT
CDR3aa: CASRESTEAFF

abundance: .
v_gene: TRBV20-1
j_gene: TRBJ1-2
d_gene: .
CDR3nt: TGCAGTGCTATAGGGTCGGGTAACTATGGCTACACCTTC
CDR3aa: CSAIGSGNYGYTF

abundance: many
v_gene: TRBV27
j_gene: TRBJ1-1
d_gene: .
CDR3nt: TGTGCCAGCAGTTTATCGGGAAGCACTGAAGCTTTCTTT
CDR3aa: CASSLSGSTEAFF

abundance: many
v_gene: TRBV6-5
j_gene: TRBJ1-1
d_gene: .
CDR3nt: TGTGCCAGCAGTTATATTTTGGGAAACCCGGAAGCTTTCTTT
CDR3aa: CASSYILGNPEAFF

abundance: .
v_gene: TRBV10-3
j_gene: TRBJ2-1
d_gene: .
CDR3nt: TGTGCCACCCTGGGGGAAAATGAGCAGTTCTTC
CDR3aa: CATLGENEQFF

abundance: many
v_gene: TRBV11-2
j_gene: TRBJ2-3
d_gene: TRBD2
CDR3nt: TGTGCCAGCAGCTCTGCCACTAGCGGGGGGAGGATTACGCAGTATTTT
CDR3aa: CASSSATSGGRITQYF

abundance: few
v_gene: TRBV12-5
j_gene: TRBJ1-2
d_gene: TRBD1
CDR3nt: TGTGCTAGTGGGTCTGGGGACGACAGGGGCTATGGCTACACCTTC
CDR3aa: CASGSGDDRGYGYTF

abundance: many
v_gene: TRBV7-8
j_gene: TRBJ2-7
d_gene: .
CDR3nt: TGTGCCAGCAGCTTAGCGGGACGGACAGCCTACGAGCAGTACTTC
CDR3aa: CASSLAGRTAYEQYF

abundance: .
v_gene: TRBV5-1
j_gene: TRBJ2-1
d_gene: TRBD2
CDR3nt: TGCGCCAGCAGCATCCGACTAGCGGGGGGGCGGCATGAGCAGTTCTTC
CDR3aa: CASSIRLAGGRHEQFF

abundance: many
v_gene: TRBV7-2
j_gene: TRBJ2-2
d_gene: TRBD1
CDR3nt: TGTGCCAGCAGCAAGAGACAGGGGGCCCGGAACACCGGGGAGCTGTTTTTT
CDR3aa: CASSKRQGARNTGELFF

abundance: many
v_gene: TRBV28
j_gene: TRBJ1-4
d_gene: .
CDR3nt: TGTGCCAGCAGTCTCACGGGGGGTGGGGAAAAACTGTTTTTT
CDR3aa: CASSLTGGGEKLFF

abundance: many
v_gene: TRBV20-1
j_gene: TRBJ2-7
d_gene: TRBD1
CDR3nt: TGCAGTGCTAGAGATCAGGACAGGGCAATCTACGAGCAGTACTTC
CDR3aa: CSARDQDRAIYEQYF

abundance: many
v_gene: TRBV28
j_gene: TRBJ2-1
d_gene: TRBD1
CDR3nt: TGTGCCAGCAGTTTATCCCCGGACAGGAGACGATACAATGAGCAGTTCTTC
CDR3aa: CASSLSPDRRRYNEQFF

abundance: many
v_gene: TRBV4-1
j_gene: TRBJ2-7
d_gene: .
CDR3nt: TGCGCCAGCAGCCATATGACAGACCTCTCCTACGAGCAGTACTTC
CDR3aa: CASSHMTDLSYEQYF

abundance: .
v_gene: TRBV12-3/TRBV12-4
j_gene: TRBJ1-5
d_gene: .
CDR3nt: TGTGCCAGCACCTCGGGGGGGCGCAATCAGCCCCAGCATTTT
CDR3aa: CASTSGGRNQPQHF

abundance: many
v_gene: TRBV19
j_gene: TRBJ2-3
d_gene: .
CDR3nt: TGTGCCAGTAGTGATCCCTCGGGCGGAGCGTTGACAGATACGCAGTATTTT
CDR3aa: CASSDPSGGALTDTQYF